This T cell receptor beta chain was captured by sequencing in a study of cytomegalovirus exposure and HLA in healthy donors. J lost 0 bases, V lost 4 bases, and 5 bases had no gene match. CDR1 is SGHTA, CDR2 FQGTGA, per germline. This CDR3 comprises 16 residues. PCR involved 60 Vbeta and 13 Jbeta primers. Repertoires were generated with immunoSEQ multiplex PCR, while TCRdb's copy carries only in-frame clones and drops some. This sample has about 140,000 clones, with roughly four fifths found just once. The origin of this receptor is a woman aged 50 to 65 in good health and CMV-seronegative. Sequencing input: PBMCs. The rearrangement links TRBV7-3 to TRBJ2-1; TRBD2 matches at 8 bases. The chain's CDR3 is CASSSIAGSSYNEQFF. In nucleotides, the CDR3 is TGTGCCAGCAGCTCAATAGCGGGGAGCTCCTACAATGAGCAGTTCTTC.